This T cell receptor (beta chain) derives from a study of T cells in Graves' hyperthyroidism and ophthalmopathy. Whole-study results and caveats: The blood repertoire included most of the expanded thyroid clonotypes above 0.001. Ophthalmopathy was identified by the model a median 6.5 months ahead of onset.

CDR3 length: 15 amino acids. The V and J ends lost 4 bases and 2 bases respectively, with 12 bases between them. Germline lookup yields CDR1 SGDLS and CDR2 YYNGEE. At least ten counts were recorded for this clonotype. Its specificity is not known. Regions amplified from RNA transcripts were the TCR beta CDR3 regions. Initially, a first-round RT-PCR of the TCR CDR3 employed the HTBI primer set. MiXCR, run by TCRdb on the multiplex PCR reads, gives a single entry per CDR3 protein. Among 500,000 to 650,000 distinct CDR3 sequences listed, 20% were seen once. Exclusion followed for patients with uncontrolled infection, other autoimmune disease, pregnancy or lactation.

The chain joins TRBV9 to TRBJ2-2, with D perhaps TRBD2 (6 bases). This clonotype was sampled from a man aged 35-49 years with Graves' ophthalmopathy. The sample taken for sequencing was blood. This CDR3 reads CASSLAGTNTGELFF. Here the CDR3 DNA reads TGTGCCAGCAGCTTAGCCGGGACTAACACCGGGGAGCTGTTTTTT.